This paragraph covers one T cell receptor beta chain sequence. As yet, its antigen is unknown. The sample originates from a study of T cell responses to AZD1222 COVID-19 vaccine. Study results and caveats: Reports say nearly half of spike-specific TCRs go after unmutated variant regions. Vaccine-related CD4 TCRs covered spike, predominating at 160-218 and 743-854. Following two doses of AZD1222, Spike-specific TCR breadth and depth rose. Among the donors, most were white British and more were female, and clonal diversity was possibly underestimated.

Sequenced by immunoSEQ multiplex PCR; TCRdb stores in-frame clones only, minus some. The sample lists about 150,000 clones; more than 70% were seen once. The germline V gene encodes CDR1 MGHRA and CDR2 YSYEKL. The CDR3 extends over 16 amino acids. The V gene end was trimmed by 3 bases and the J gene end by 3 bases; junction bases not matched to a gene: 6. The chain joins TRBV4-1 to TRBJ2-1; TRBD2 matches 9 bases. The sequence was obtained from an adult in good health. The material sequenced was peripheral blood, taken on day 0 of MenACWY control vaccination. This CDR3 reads CASSQRGGDFYNEQFF. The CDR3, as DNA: TGCGCCAGCAGCCAGCGCGGGGGGGACTTCTACAATGAGCAGTTCTTC.